This TCR beta chain comes out of a study of blood T cell repertoires in COVID-19. As for the study in general: The United States, Italy and Spain provided the acute and convalescent COVID-19 samples. In each case, the material was cDNA or gDNA derived from T cells, B-cell-depleted T cells, or PBMCs.

The sample holds one count of this clone. The authors' processing: Estimation of nucleated cell counts relied on the amplification of reference gene primers. The method was immunoSEQ multiplex PCR; TCRdb's version includes in-frame clones alone and lacks a portion of them. For V, J and clone size, that table is used; D and trimming come from the DNA. The data show fewer than 300,000 clones, around nine tenths seen once. The sample was peripheral blood. This TCR was recovered from a woman aged 40 to 50 who had recovered from COVID-19.

The CDR3 DNA reads as TGCAGTGCTAGTGGTTCCGGGAGCACAGATACGCAGTATTTT. This translates into CSASGSGSTDTQYF. The chain couples TRBV20-1 to TRBJ2-3; D unclear. The ends were cut back, 3 bases at V and 0 bases at J, with 10 bases in the middle. Germline CDR1 DFQATT, CDR2 SNEGSKA (reference sequence). The CDR3 has 14 amino acids.